The clone carrying this T cell receptor (beta chain) was seen more than once but under ten times. What it binds is not known. These data belong to a study of beta chain features in type 1 diabetes. The wider study: Patient and healthy donor groups were alike in age, gender and cell yields.

Overall study findings and caveats: Significant though moderate, a shortening of TCRB CDR3s appeared in all four CD4+ subsets of Type 1 diabetes patients. TCRB repertoires of naive, central memory and Treg cells appeared more similar among patients than among healthy donors.

Germline CDR1 SQVTM, CDR2 ANQGSEA. This CDR3 is built from 15 residues. Trimming left V 8 bases short and J 1 base short, with 17 bases between. As every portion of the isolated RNA was reverse transcribed, the sequencing read expressed TCRB transcripts. TCRdb's table, derived via immunoSEQ multiplex PCR, lists solely in-frame clones and lacks some. The data contain around 360,000 clones, 10% to 15% of them singletons. The specimen sequenced was naive CD4+ T cells from blood. This TCR came from a woman younger than 35 with type 1 diabetes. V usage is TRBV29-1 and J usage is TRBJ1-4; TRBD1 might be the D (6 bases). This CDR3 is CSCSGGARTNEKLFF. CDR3 sequence (DNA): TGCAGCTGCTCCGGGGGGGCGCGAACTAATGAAAAACTGTTTTTT.